This TCR beta chain was sequenced during a study of Ad26.COV2.S vaccination and SARS-CoV-2 variants (dated by TCRdb to the early 2020s). Study-level background: The specificity and breadth of SARS-CoV-2-reactive T cell receptors after Ad26.COV2.S vaccination were assessed by TCRbeta repertoire sequencing. A total of 32 samples were included in the TCR-sequenced set, comprising some 20 Ad26.COV2.S vaccine recipients, 5 placebo recipients and 8 SARS-CoV-2 convalescent individuals.

The immunoSEQ Assay was the method used to sequence TCRbeta CDR3 regions. After extraction, genomic DNA underwent amplification by bias-controlled multiplex PCR, followed by high-throughput sequencing. The original methods were these. To quantify the absolute abundance of each unique TCRbeta CDR3 region, sequences were collapsed and filtered. Usable DNA was measured by amplifying reference genes present in all nucleated cells, and TCRbeta template counts were normalized to that usable DNA to estimate T cell fraction. Repertoire TCRs were annotated as SARS-CoV-2-specific when V gene, CDR3 amino acid sequence and J gene were exactly matched to a known reactive TCR set. The reference SARS-CoV-2 TCR set came from MIRA and was filtered for enrichment in COVID-19-positive ImmuneCODE repertoires, removing public or cross-reactive TCRs. Using the MIRA antigens, annotated TCRs were further analysed by specific ORF or by position within an ORF. Breadth was defined as annotated unique rearrangements over total unique productive rearrangements; depth was the summed frequency of those rearrangements. Two-sided Wilcoxon rank-sum tests were used to compare TCR breadth between groups. This immuneACCESS table, as held by TCRdb, lists in-frame sequences with V and J called but not all clones. Of the missing ones, under half trace to an unresolved V gene in checked studies; the others have no known cause. V and J calls and clone size are as listed in that table; D and trimming were resolved from the DNA. In this sample the table shows roughly 380,000 clones, under 95% of which occur a single time. The ten largest clones take up 3% to 5% of the sample.

Details on this clone: The antigen it recognizes is unknown. Per-nucleotide qualities are absent, and no much larger clonotype sits a single base away.

The time point label on this specimen signifies: individuals recovered from natural SARS-CoV-2 infection. What the study reported, not specific to this receptor: Higher spike-specific TCR breadth was observed in Ad26.COV2.S recipients than in placebo recipients (P = 0.0014). Substantial breadth of spike-specific CD8+ and CD4+ T cell responses was reported after vaccination. Non-spike TCR breadth was comparable between vaccine and placebo recipients, consistent with the vaccine containing only spike. The authors noted that total T cell responses may have been underestimated by the TCR breadth and depth analyses.

The sample consisted of peripheral blood, taken after recovery from COVID-19. This TCR was recovered from a human donor who had recovered from COVID-19.

The nucleotide sequence reads TGTGCCAGCAGAGTGAACACTGAAGCTTTCTTT. Translation gives CASRVNTEAFF. Rearrangement joined TRBV12-3 or TRBV12-4 to TRBJ1-1; no D segment can be confidently identified. Measured from the cysteine to the phenylalanine, the CDR3 is 11 residues long. Only the CDR3 DNA is retained, 33 bases long and in frame from the first base. V is shortened by 6 bases, J by 0 bases, and the region joining them spans 2 bases.